Given below is one T cell receptor beta chain in context. The sample originates from a study of blood T cell repertoires in COVID-19. At the level of the study: Collection of acute and convalescent COVID-19 samples took place in the United States, Italy and Spain. Sample material is recorded as cDNA or gDNA derived from T cells, B-cell-depleted T cells, or PBMCs.

Data came from immunoSEQ multiplex PCR; TCRdb stores just in-frame clones and leaves some out. The table has 55,000 to 90,000 clones, roughly 91% seen once. V shed 5 bases and J 3 bases; nucleotides not matched to a gene: 4. Looked up from germline, CDR1 is LNHDA and CDR2 is SQIVND (reference sequence). The CDR3 extends over 14 amino acids. This receptor was identified in a human donor in a cohort sampled during active COVID-19. The genes are TRBV19 and TRBJ2-7, with TRBD1 matching over 10 bases. The sample comprised peripheral blood. The CDR3 loop is CASSAGQGDYEQYF. In DNA form, the CDR3 reads TGTGCCAGTAGTGCCGGACAGGGGGACTACGAGCAGTACTTC. Full variable domain (remainder filled in from reference TRBV19 and TRBJ2-7): DGGITQSPKYLFRKEGQNVTLSCEQNLNHDAMYWYRQDPGQGLRLIYYSQIVNDFQKGDIAEGYSVSREKKESFPLTVTSAQKNPTAFYLCASSAGQGDYEQYFGPGTRLTVT.